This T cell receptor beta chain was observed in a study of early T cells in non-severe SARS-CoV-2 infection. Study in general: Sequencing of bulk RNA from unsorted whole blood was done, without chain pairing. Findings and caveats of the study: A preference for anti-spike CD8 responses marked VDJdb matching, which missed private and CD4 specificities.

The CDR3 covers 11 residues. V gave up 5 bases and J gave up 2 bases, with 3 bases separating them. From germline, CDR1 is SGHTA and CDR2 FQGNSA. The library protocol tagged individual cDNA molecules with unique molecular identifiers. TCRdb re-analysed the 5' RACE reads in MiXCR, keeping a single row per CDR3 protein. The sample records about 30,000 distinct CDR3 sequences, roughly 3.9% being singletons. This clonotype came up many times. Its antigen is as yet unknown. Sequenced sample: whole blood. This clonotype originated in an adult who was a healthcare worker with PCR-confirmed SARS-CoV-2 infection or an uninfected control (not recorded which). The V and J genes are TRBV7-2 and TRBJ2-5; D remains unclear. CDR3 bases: TGTGCCAGCAGCGCTCAAGAGACCCAGTACTTC. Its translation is CASSAQETQYF.